The clone carrying this TCR beta chain was counted ten times or more. With the read ending 3 residues before the CDR3 end, the germline J gene is used to fill in that end. Sequencing was performed with immunoSEQ multiplex PCR; in TCRdb, only in-frame clones are kept and a portion is missing. The sample was found to contain tens of thousands of clones, and every one recurs. CDR1 and CDR2 from the germline V gene are DFQATT and SNEGSKA (reference sequence). V lost 5 bases and J 3 bases, leaving 12 bases between the germline ends. The CDR3 is 13 amino acids. These data come from a study of T cell clonality in common variable immunodeficiency.

This rearrangement joins TRBV20-1 to TRBJ2-3; no clear D. The TCR was taken from a person aged 18 to 70 in good health. The sample taken for sequencing was peripheral blood mononuclear cells. The CDR3 sequence is CSAGSFRTDTQYF. The covered CDR3 bases are TGCAGTGCTGGCTCTTTTCGAACAGATACG.